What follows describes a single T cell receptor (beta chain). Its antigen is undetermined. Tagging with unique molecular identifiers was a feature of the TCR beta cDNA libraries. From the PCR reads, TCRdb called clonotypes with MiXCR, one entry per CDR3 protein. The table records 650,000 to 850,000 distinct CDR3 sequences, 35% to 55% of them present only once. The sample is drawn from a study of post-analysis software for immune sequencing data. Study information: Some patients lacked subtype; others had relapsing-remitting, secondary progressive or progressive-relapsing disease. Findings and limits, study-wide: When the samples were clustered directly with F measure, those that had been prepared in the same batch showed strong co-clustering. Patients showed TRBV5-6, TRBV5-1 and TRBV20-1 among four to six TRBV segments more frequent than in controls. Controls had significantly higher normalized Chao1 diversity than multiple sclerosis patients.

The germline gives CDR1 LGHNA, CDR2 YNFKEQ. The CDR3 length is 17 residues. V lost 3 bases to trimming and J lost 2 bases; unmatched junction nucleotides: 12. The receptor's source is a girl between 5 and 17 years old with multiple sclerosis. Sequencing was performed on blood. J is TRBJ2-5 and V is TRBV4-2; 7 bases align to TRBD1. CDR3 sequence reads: CASSHPSQGQKQETQYF. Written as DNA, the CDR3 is TGTGCCAGCAGCCATCCCTCCCAGGGACAGAAACAAGAGACCCAGTACTTC.